The 16 T cell receptor beta chains presented below share a single source sample, sequenced in a study of blood T cell repertoires in COVID-19. Assay used: immunoSEQ multiplex PCR; TCRdb lists only in-frame clones, some missing. This repertoire shows some 75,000 clones, about 88% found once; its top ten account for roughly 3%. The sequencing sample was made of peripheral blood. Receptor source: a man in his 70s with active or convalescent COVID-19.

V gene TRBV29-1 combines with J gene TRBJ2-1; 10 nucleotides align to TRBD2. Germline values: CDR1 SQVTM, CDR2 ANQGSEA. V lost 6 bases, J lost 2 bases, and 4 bases stayed unmatched. This CDR3 region has 14 residues. The CDR3 DNA sequence: TGCAGCGTCCGCCTAGCGGGAGCCTACAATGAGCAGTTCTTC. Encoded protein: CSVRLAGAYNEQFF.

The chain links TRBV18 to TRBJ1-3; 7 bases align to TRBD1. The germline V gene encodes CDR1 KGHSH and CDR2 LQKENI. This CDR3 has 20 amino acids. The junction had 22 bases not matched to a gene; V was cut back by 4 bases and J by 4 bases. As DNA, the CDR3 is TGTGCCAGCTCACTACTAACCGGGACAGAGGTTACCCCTCACGGAAACACCATATATTTT. This codes for CASSLLTGTEVTPHGNTIYF.

The chain links TRBV4-2 to TRBJ2-1, with D hard to call. Trimming pared 0 bases from V and 4 bases from J, leaving 4 bases between. This CDR3 region has 13 residues. The germline V gene has CDR1 LGHNA and CDR2 YNFKEQ. CDR3 coding DNA: TGTGCCAGCAGCCAAGAGTCTTACAATGAGCAGTTCTTC. Its protein is CASSQESYNEQFF.

V usage is TRBV18 and J usage is TRBJ2-7, with 8 bases lining up with TRBD1. The CDR3 sequence is 14 residues long. V lost 0 bases, J lost 3 bases, and 1 base stayed unmatched. Germline values: CDR1 KGHSH, CDR2 LQKENI. The CDR3 is CASSPPDRGYEQYF. Here the CDR3 DNA reads TGTGCCAGCTCACCACCTGACAGGGGCTACGAGCAGTACTTC.

This clone was observed a few times. The chain has TRBV4-1 and TRBJ2-1; D not resolved. CDR1 and CDR2 from the germline V gene are MGHRA and YSYEKL. Trimming cost V 1 base and J 3 bases, with 13 bases left between them. The CDR3 extends over 16 amino acids. CDR3 residues: CASSQVDLVHYNEQFF. The CDR3 DNA is TGCGCCAGCAGCCAAGTAGACTTAGTTCACTACAATGAGCAGTTCTTC.

The rearrangement uses TRBV5-1 and TRBJ2-1, with 8 bases matching TRBD2. The germline gives CDR1 SGHRS, CDR2 YFSETQ. V dropped 1 base and J dropped 3; count of bases not matched to a gene: 0. The CDR3 runs to 14 residues. For the CDR3, the DNA is TGCGCCAGCAGCTTGAGCGGGAGCTACAATGAGCAGTTCTTC. It codes for CASSLSGSYNEQFF.

The chain links TRBV19 to TRBJ1-2; 7 bases fit TRBD1. Trimming took 5 bases from V and 2 from J; bases not matched to a gene: 14. The germline gives CDR1 LNHDA, CDR2 SQIVND (reference sequence). This CDR3 is built from 17 residues. The CDR3 DNA reads TGTGCCAGTAGTCCCCGAACACGCTCGGGACAGAACTATGGCTACACCTTC. Translating it yields CASSPRTRSGQNYGYTF.

The CDR3 region is CASSGSSASSYNEQFF. DNA of the CDR3: TGTGCCAGCAGTGGATCTAGCGCGAGCTCCTACAATGAGCAGTTCTTC. This chain joins TRBV6-4 and TRBJ2-1, with a tentative D call TRBD2 (6 bases). Germline CDR1 reads MRHNA; CDR2 reads SNTAGT. CDR3 size: 16 residues. The germline V and J ends were trimmed by 4 bases and 0 bases, with 13 bases remaining between them.

V usage is TRBV7-9 and J usage is TRBJ1-4, with D uncertain. V lost 1 base and J lost 3, with 9 bases in between. The CDR3 length is 15 residues. Germline V gives CDR1 SEHNR, CDR2 FQNEAQ (reference sequence). This CDR3 is CASSLVPTSNEKLFF. The CDR3 DNA follows: TGTGCCAGCAGCTTAGTCCCGACTTCTAATGAAAAACTGTTTTTT.

This chain joins TRBV11-2 and TRBJ2-3; TRBD1 matches 8 bases. J was trimmed by 4 bases and V by 1 base; bases with no gene match: 4. This CDR3 is built from 15 residues. Germline loops: CDR1 SGHAT, CDR2 FQNNGV. The CDR3 spells CASSLVGQAADTQYF. DNA for the CDR3: TGTGCCAGCAGCTTAGTGGGACAGGCAGCAGATACGCAGTATTTT.

The chain has TRBV12-3 or TRBV12-4 and TRBJ1-5; weak D call: TRBD1 (6 bases). The CDR3 is 13 amino acids. With 3 bases removed from V and 6 bases from J, the gap between germline ends came to 9 bases. CDR3 region: CASSFRGGQPQHF. DNA of the CDR3: TGTGCCAGCAGTTTCAGGGGTGGTCAGCCCCAGCATTTT.

This clone has only one observation. The rearrangement joins TRBV3-1 (or the pseudogene TRBV3-2) to TRBJ2-5; 15 positions agree with TRBD2. CDR3 size: 17 residues. Germline trimming cut 5 bases from V and 4 bases from J; bases unmatched to any gene: 8. Germline V gives CDR1 LGHDT, CDR2 YNNKEL (reference sequence). This CDR3 is CASSSGLAGGRGETQYF. For the CDR3, the DNA is TGTGCCAGCAGCTCGGGACTAGCGGGGGGCCGGGGAGAGACCCAGTACTTC.

The rearrangement joins TRBV29-1 to TRBJ2-7; TRBD2 matches at 7 bases. V lost 4 bases to trimming and J lost 0 bases; unmatched junction nucleotides: 6. The CDR3 is 14 amino acids. Germline V CDR1 and CDR2: SQVTM, ANQGSEA. The CDR3 spells CSVGGAGSSYEQYF. The CDR3 DNA reads as TGCAGCGTTGGAGGAGCGGGAAGCTCCTACGAGCAGTACTTC.

CDR3 coding DNA: TGTGCCAGCACCTCAACTAATGAAAAACTGTTTTTT. Translation gives CASTSTNEKLFF. The gene calls are TRBV12-3 or TRBV12-4 and TRBJ1-4; D not certain. This CDR3 spans 12 amino acids. Deletions cut 7 bases from V and 0 bases from J, with 3 bases between.

This clone showed up just a few times. The CDR3 bases are TGCAGCGTTGTAAGACAGATGAACACTGAAGCTTTCTTT. The encoded protein is CSVVRQMNTEAFF. The chain employs TRBV29-1 and TRBJ1-1; maybe TRBD1 (5 bases). Trimming stripped 4 bases from V and 0 bases from J, with 9 bases between. Germline CDR1 reads SQVTM; CDR2 reads ANQGSEA. CDR3 length: 13 amino acids.

The chain employs TRBV18 and TRBJ2-1; possible D gene TRBD1, 7 bases. The CDR3 loop spans 14 amino acids. Trimming left V 1 base short and J 7 bases short, with 11 bases between. Germline lookup yields CDR1 KGHSH and CDR2 LQKENI. Written as DNA, the CDR3 is TGTGCCAGCTCACCACAGGGGGCGGGGAATGAGCAGTTCTTC. Translated, it gives CASSPQGAGNEQFF. The full variable domain, in which reference TRBV18 and TRBJ2-1 provide the parts outside the CDR3, is NAGVMQNPRHLVRRRGQEARLRCSPMKGHSHVYWYRQLPEEGLKFMVYLQKENIIDESGMPKERFSAEFPKEGPSILRIQQVVRGDSAAYFCASSPQGAGNEQFFGPGTRLTVL.